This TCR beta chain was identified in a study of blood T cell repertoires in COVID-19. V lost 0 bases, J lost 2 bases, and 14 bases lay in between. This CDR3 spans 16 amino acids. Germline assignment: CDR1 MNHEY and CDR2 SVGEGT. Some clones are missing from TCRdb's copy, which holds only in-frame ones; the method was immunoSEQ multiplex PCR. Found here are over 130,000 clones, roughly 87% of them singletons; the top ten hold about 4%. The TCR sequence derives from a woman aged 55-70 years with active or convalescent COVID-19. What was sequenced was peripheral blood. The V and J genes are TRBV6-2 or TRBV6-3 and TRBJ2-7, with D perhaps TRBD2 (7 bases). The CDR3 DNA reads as TGTGCCAGCAGTTACTCGAGGGGGGGGGCCCCCTACGAGCAGTACTTC. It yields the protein CASSYSRGGAPYEQYF.